This passage covers 14 T cell receptor beta chains from one sample sequenced in a study of response to subunit inactivated influenza vaccine. MiXCR, run by TCRdb on the RT-PCR reads, gives a single entry per CDR3 protein. The sample lists 150,000 to 200,000 distinct CDR3 sequences; 11% were seen once. Sequences were derived from non-naive T cells sorted from PBMCs, sampled roughly 46 days after vaccination. The receptors stem from a man between 45 and 60 years old who received an inactivated influenza vaccine.

This clonotype has a count of ten or more. V gene TRBV7-9 combines with J gene TRBJ2-7; a possible D gene is TRBD2 (5 bases). V was trimmed by 1 base and J by 4 bases, leaving 8 bases between them. This CDR3 is 13 amino acids long. Germline-derived CDR1 and CDR2 are SEHNR and FQNEAQ (reference sequence). The CDR3: CASSLVGDYEQYF. The DNA of the CDR3 is TGTGCCAGCAGCTTAGTCGGGGATTACGAGCAGTACTTC.

This clonotype has a count of ten or more. This rearrangement joins TRBV10-3 to TRBJ1-4; D is undetermined. Germline V gene data show CDR1 as ENHRY and CDR2 as SYGVKD. V was pared by 0 bases and J by 9 bases, with 17 bases between. This CDR3 is 16 amino acids long. CDR3 in amino acids: CAISESKGVEGQKLFF. CDR3 sequence (DNA): TGTGCCATCAGTGAGTCTAAGGGCGTGGAAGGTCAAAAACTGTTTTTT.

The chain links TRBV4-1 to TRBJ1-3; D not resolved. Trimming removed 1 base at V and 2 bases at J, with 27 bases between. Germline V gene lookup returns CDR1 MGHRA and CDR2 YSYEKL. The CDR3 loop spans 21 amino acids. CDR3 sequence reads: CASSQARSQARGRRAGNTIYF. The DNA for the CDR3 is TGCGCCAGCAGCCAAGCCCGCTCTCAGGCTAGAGGGAGAAGAGCTGGAAACACCATATATTTT.

This clonotype has ten or more counts. The rearrangement links TRBV3-1 to TRBJ2-3; D not certain. V lost 1 base, J lost 7 bases, and 15 bases lay in between. The CDR3 spans 15 residues. Germline loops: CDR1 LGHDT, CDR2 YNNKEL (reference sequence). The DNA for the CDR3 is TGTGCCAGCAGCCAAGCCGGTGGTATTGGACATACGCAGTATTTT. It yields the protein CASSQAGGIGHTQYF.

The sample holds many counts of this clonotype. This rearrangement joins TRBV5-5 to TRBJ2-1; 8 bases agree with TRBD2. Per the germline V gene, CDR1 is SGHKS and CDR2 is YYEKEE (reference sequence). The J segment lost 0 bases and the V segment lost 4 bases, leaving 6 bases of the junction unmatched. CDR3 length: 16 residues. The CDR3 spells CASSILGGDSYNEQFF. CDR3 DNA: TGTGCCAGCAGCATCCTCGGGGGGGACTCCTACAATGAGCAGTTCTTC.

Only a few counts were recorded for this clonotype. The rearrangement links TRBV7-9 to TRBJ2-5; 7 nucleotides agree with TRBD1. CDR1 is SEHNR, CDR2 FQNEAQ, per germline (reference sequence). This CDR3 region has 13 residues. With V trimmed by 5 bases and J by 3 bases, 3 bases remained unmatched. The CDR3 DNA follows: TGTGCCAGCAGCAGACAGGGAAAAGAGACCCAGTACTTC. Translation gives CASSRQGKETQYF.

This sequence joins TRBV20-1 and TRBJ2-1; D is possibly TRBD1 or TRBD2 (5 bases each). Germline loops: CDR1 DFQATT, CDR2 SNEGSKA (reference sequence). The CDR3 totals 14 residues. Between the trimmed V and J ends, which lost 1 base and 5 bases, there was a span of 12 bases. CDR3 sequence: CSARGGDGDNEQFF. The DNA for the CDR3 is TGCAGTGCTAGAGGAGGGGATGGTGACAATGAGCAGTTCTTC.

This clonotype has more than one count but fewer than ten. The gene calls are TRBV7-3 and TRBJ2-1; TRBD2 matches 7 bases. This CDR3 is built from 18 residues. Germline lookup yields CDR1 SGHTA and CDR2 FQGTGA. The junction had 16 bases not matched to a gene; V was cut back by 5 bases and J by 3 bases. DNA for the CDR3: TGTGCCAGCAGCCCGAGTAGGGGCGGGAGAGCTATCTACAATGAGCAGTTCTTC. The encoded protein is CASSPSRGGRAIYNEQFF.

This clonotype appeared a few times. The gene calls are TRBV20-1 and TRBJ1-5; 9 bases map to TRBD1. V lost 4 bases to trimming and J lost 6 bases; unmatched junction nucleotides: 4. The CDR3 totals 13 residues. Germline lookup yields CDR1 DFQATT and CDR2 SNEGSKA (reference sequence). The CDR3 reads CSATTGGSQPQHF. CDR3 bases: TGCAGTGCTACAACAGGGGGCTCTCAGCCCCAGCATTTT.

This clonotype was counted only a few times. V usage is TRBV19 and J usage is TRBJ1-1, with D uncertain. Deletions cut 3 bases from V and 0 bases from J, with 17 bases between. There are 17 residues in the CDR3. Germline CDR1 LNHDA, CDR2 SQIVND (reference sequence). The CDR3 reads CASSISGRRKMNTEAFF. The CDR3 DNA sequence: TGTGCCAGTAGTATCAGTGGCAGGAGGAAAATGAACACTGAAGCTTTCTTT.

J is TRBJ2-1 and V is TRBV3-1, with 7 bases that match TRBD1. Germline trimming cut 4 bases from V and 4 bases from J; bases unmatched to any gene: 10. Germline V gene data show CDR1 as LGHDT and CDR2 as YNNKEL (reference sequence). The length of the CDR3 is 16 residues. The CDR3 nucleotides read TGTGCCAGCAGCCCAGGGGGACACCTTGATTACAATGAGCAGTTCTTC. Translated, it gives CASSPGGHLDYNEQFF.

Details on this clonotype: Its ends do not fully match the called genes, so a read error is possible. The rearrangement links TRBV5-6 to TRBJ2-2; a possible D gene is TRBD1 (5 bases). This CDR3 has 15 amino acids. The germline V gene encodes CDR1 SGHDT and CDR2 YYEEEE. CDR3 amino acids: CGSSLGLTNTGELFF. The DNA for the CDR3 is TGTGGCAGCAGCTTGGGGCTAACGAACACCGGGGAGCTGTTTTTT.

The chain links TRBV5-6 to TRBJ1-2; 10 nucleotides align to TRBD1. Germline CDR1 is SGHDT and CDR2 is YYEEEE. The V and J ends lost 4 bases and 2 bases, in that order; junction bases with no gene match: 14. This CDR3 region has 18 residues. The CDR3 loop reads CASSDRGRLLRSNYGYTF. The CDR3 DNA reads TGTGCCAGCAGCGACAGGGGGCGCTTATTAAGGTCGAACTATGGCTACACCTTC. Full variable domain (outside the CDR3, taken from reference TRBV5-6 and TRBJ1-2): DAGVTQSPTHLIKTRGQQVTLRCSPKSGHDTVSWYQQALGQGPQFIFQYYEEEERQRGNFPDRFSGHQFPNYSSELNVNALLLGDSALYLCASSDRGRLLRSNYGYTFGSGTRLTVV.

This chain joins TRBV4-3 and TRBJ1-1, with 7 bases matching TRBD1. CDR3 size: 18 residues. Losses at the gene ends were 1 base for V and 0 bases for J; bases not matched to a gene: 11. CDR1 is LGHNA and CDR2 is YSLEER in the germline V gene. The CDR3 loop reads CASSQGTGGGRMNTEAFF. For the CDR3, the DNA is TGCGCCAGCAGCCAAGGAACGGGAGGGGGCCGGATGAACACTGAAGCTTTCTTT.